This T cell receptor beta chain was captured by sequencing in a study of patients and donors after allogeneic stem cell transplantation. Trimming cost V 6 bases and J 9 bases; bases outside gene matches: 6. The germline V gene has CDR1 SGHNT and CDR2 YENEEA. The CDR3 contains 12 residues. Each CDR3 protein gets one entry after TCRdb re-called the RT-PCR reads with MiXCR. The sample holds 15,000 to 25,000 distinct CDR3 sequences; approximately 5% are singletons and the top ten take 35% to 45%. This clonotype was seen at least ten times. The chain couples TRBV11-3 to TRBJ1-2; 8 bases line up with TRBD1. The sample taken for sequencing was blood, either unsorted or a sorted T cell fraction (not recorded which). This receptor was identified in a human donor who was either an allogeneic HSCT recipient or a stem cell or donor lymphocyte infusion donor (not recorded which). It is not recorded whose cells these are; they may come from a transplant donor. CDR3 coding DNA: TGTGCCAGCAGAATAACAGGGGGAAGCTACACCTTC. Residues: CASRITGGSYTF.